The T cell receptor (beta chain) described here comes from a study of blood T cell repertoires in COVID-19. Overall study: Material from acute and convalescent COVID-19 was sourced from the United States, Italy and Spain. PBMCs, B-cell-depleted T cells, or T cells were the source of the cDNA or gDNA that made up the material.

As originally analysed: Amplification of reference gene primers was used by the study to estimate nucleated cell counts. This table comes from immunoSEQ multiplex PCR, and its TCRdb copy is limited to in-frame clones, with some not included. That table supplies the V and J calls and clone size; D and trimming were determined from the DNA. The data contain fewer than 600,000 clones, roughly 90% of them seen just once; the ten biggest clones take up approximately 1.8%. Between the trimmed V and J ends, which lost 2 bases and 0 bases, there was a span of 13 bases. CDR1 and CDR2 (germline): SGHTA, FQGNSA. This CDR3 region has 17 residues. Two negative PCRs, clearance, or symptom resolution were required of recovered Cohort 3 donors.

This clonotype was sampled from a woman aged 40 to 55 who had recovered from COVID-19. Sequenced sample: PBMCs or T cells enriched from blood (not recorded which). The rearrangement links TRBV7-2 to TRBJ1-4, with a possible D match to TRBD1 (6 bases). DNA for the CDR3: TGTGCCAGCAGCTTACTTAGGACAGCAGCAACTAATGAAAAACTGTTTTTT. Translated, it gives CASSLLRTAATNEKLFF.